This TCR beta chain is drawn from a study of cytomegalovirus exposure and HLA in healthy donors. 60 Vbeta and 13 Jbeta primers were used in PCR. Produced via immunoSEQ multiplex PCR; TCRdb's table is partial and in-frame only. The sample records approximately 140,000 clones, roughly three fifths being singletons. This clone was detected only a few times. The target antigen is unknown. Study findings and constraints: A likely sequencing artifact accounted for one observed cluster of highly shared sequence variants. In vitro checks showed that a few CMV-associated chains really do target CMV antigens. V- and J-gene trimming in TCR beta was tied to a missense DCLRE1C variant by an analysis performed later.

There are 15 residues in the CDR3. V dropped 4 bases and J dropped 5; count of bases not matched to a gene: 12. Per the germline V gene, CDR1 is SQVTM and CDR2 is ANQGSEA. Sequenced sample: PBMCs. The receptor's source is an older woman in good health and CMV-seronegative. The chain recombines TRBV29-1 with TRBJ2-3; 7 positions match TRBD2. CDR3 sequence (DNA): TGCAGCGTTGTGTCGCCTGAGCGGGGCATAGATACGCAGTATTTT. It specifies CSVVSPERGIDTQYF.